This T cell receptor (beta chain) emerged from a study of CD8 T cells in ankylosing spondylitis. This clonotype was seen ten or more times. As yet, its antigen is unknown. A junction boundary mismatches the germline segment, possibly from a read error. Per the germline V gene, CDR1 is SGHRS and CDR2 is YFSETQ. The CDR3 has 13 residues. Quantitative 5'-RACE with molecular barcodes generated TCR beta libraries. TCRdb analysed the 5' RACE reads with MiXCR anew, one entry per CDR3 protein. The sample lists over 150,000 distinct CDR3 sequences; roughly 18% were seen once. Findings of the study overall: For ankylosing spondylitis blood, a TCR beta motif of fewer than 10 highly homologous variants appeared characteristic. There were earlier reports of some motif variants in reactive arthritis synovial fluid and blood. Matched ankylosing spondylitis synovial fluid reportedly contained a significantly enriched population of disease-linked clones.

This sequence originates from a male donor aged 10 to 35 with ankylosing spondylitis or in good health (not recorded which). V is TRBV5-1 and J is TRBJ1-1; D unresolved. The sample consisted of blood, either unsorted or a sorted T cell fraction (not recorded which). The chain's CDR3 is CASSLGGNAEAFF. Written as DNA, the CDR3 is TGCGCCAGCAGCTTGGGTGGGAACGCTGAAGCTTTCTTT.